The next 2 T cell receptor beta chains were all read from a single sample in a study of T cell responses to AZD1222 COVID-19 vaccine (dated by TCRdb to 2020 to 2022). Read against the paper, the sample's time point label means: baseline before first vaccination. Library method: the immunoSEQ multiplex PCR assay. Sourced from immuneACCESS, this table was stored by TCRdb with only in-frame sequences that have V and J called. A share of the clones is absent; for the studies checked, an unresolved V gene accounts for under half, and the remainder has no known explanation. A total of under 130,000 clones appear in this sample, less than 95% of them only once. Together, the top ten hold 4.8% of the sample. The sequenced sample was peripheral blood, obtained on day 0 of AZD1222 vaccination. These receptors originate from an adult in good health.

For this clone: At one end the junction does not follow the germline gene, possibly because of a read error. The V gene is TRBV7-7, the J gene TRBJ2-7; possibly TRBD1 or TRBD2 for D (6 bases each). CDR1 SSHAT and CDR2 FNYEAQ come from the germline V gene (reference sequence). The CDR3 runs 13 residues. In DNA, the CDR3 is TGTGCTAGCAGCGTTGGAAGAGGGGGGGAGCAGTACTTC. It encodes CASSVGRGGEQYF. The full variable domain, in which reference TRBV7-7 and TRBJ2-7 provide the parts outside the CDR3, is GAGVSQSPRYKVTKRGQDVTLRCDPISSHATLYWYQQALGQGPEFLTYFNYEAQPDKSGLPSDRFSAERPEGSISTLTIQRTEQRDSAMYRCASSVGRGGEQYFGPGTRLTVT.

This chain links TRBV9 with TRBJ2-2, with D possibly matching TRBD1 (5 bases). In germline, CDR1 is SGDLS, CDR2 YYNGEE. The CDR3 contains 16 residues. Deletions cut 0 bases from V and 0 bases from J, with 9 bases between. The chain's CDR3 is CASSVGQFANTGELFF. Written as DNA, the CDR3 is TGTGCCAGCAGCGTAGGACAGTTTGCGAACACCGGGGAGCTGTTTTTT.